The 10 T cell receptor beta chains presented below share a single source sample, sequenced in a study of molecular identifiers for immune sequencing clone quantification. A single record per CDR3 protein comes from TCRdb applying MiXCR to the PCR reads. This table holds approximately 500,000 distinct CDR3 sequences, 20% to 25% found once. The material sequenced was naive CD8+ T cells from blood, with Jurkat cell RNA spiked in. The subset: FACS-sorted CD8+CD4-CCR7+CD45RA+ naive T cells. The receptors derive from a human donor in good health. Some libraries in this study had Jurkat cell RNA spiked in.

Notes on this clonotype: A much bigger clone sits one base away, suggesting this may be a read error. Lacking the conserved final phenylalanine or tryptophan, this CDR3 likely reflects a read error. J is TRBJ2-7 and V is TRBV4-1, with D possibly being TRBD2 (5 bases). Germline V CDR1 and CDR2: MGHRA, YSYEKL. The ends were cut back, 0 bases at V and 7 bases at J, with 16 bases in the middle. CDR3 length: 15 amino acids. The CDR3 region is CASSQDLEAGDEQYS. The DNA of the CDR3 is TGCGCCAGCAGCCAAGACCTGGAGGCTGGGGATGAGCAGTACTCC.

This clonotype was counted many times. The CDR3 spells CASSLTGSGRVITDTQYF. As DNA, the CDR3 is TGTGCCAGCAGCTTAACTGGGTCCGGCAGGGTAATCACAGATACGCAGTATTTT. The V gene is TRBV7-6, the J gene TRBJ2-3; a weak D match, TRBD1 (5 bases). The CDR3 is 18 residues long. V shed 2 bases and J shed 2 bases, with 20 bases lying between them. Germline CDR1 SGHVS, CDR2 FNYEAQ.

This clonotype was picked up many times. The chain links TRBV6-5 to TRBJ2-4; 7 nucleotides line up with TRBD1. V gave up 5 bases and J gave up 3 bases; unmatched junction bases: 16. The CDR3 sequence is 18 residues long. Germline V gene data show CDR1 as MNHEY and CDR2 as SVGAGI. The CDR3 protein is CASSKHPLGQADKNIQYF. DNA of the CDR3: TGTGCCAGCAGTAAACACCCCCTAGGACAGGCGGACAAAAACATTCAGTACTTC.

J is TRBJ2-7 and V is TRBV27; D might be TRBD1 (6 bases). The CDR3 has 15 amino acids. Trimming shortened V by 6 bases and J by 0 bases, and 15 bases separated the two germline ends. CDR1 is MNHEY, CDR2 SMNVEV, per germline (reference sequence). Written as DNA, the CDR3 is TGTGCCAGCAGCCCCAGGGACAAGAGCTCCTACGAGCAGTACTTC. Protein product: CASSPRDKSSYEQYF.

A word on this clonotype: A much bigger clone sits one base away, suggesting this may be a read error. V gene TRBV30 combines with J gene TRBJ2-5; D is perhaps TRBD1 (5 bases). CDR1 and CDR2 from the germline V gene are GTSNPN and SVGIG (reference sequence). CDR3 length equals 14 residues. In DNA form, the CDR3 reads TGTGCCAGGAGTGTCTTATCAGGGTTAGAGACCCAGTACTTC. It specifies CARSVLSGLETQYF.

The rearrangement uses TRBV5-1 and TRBJ2-1; no reliable D call. Looked up from germline, CDR1 is SGHRS and CDR2 is YFSETQ. Trimming took off 1 base at V and 10 bases at J, with 9 bases between the two ends. The CDR3 covers 12 residues. CDR3 bases: TGCGCCAGCAGCTTGTACACTGACGAGCAGTTCTTC. Amino acid sequence: CASSLYTDEQFF.

As concerns this clonotype: One base away lies a much larger clone, so this may be a sequencing read error. The chain is built from TRBV7-9 and TRBJ2-7; perhaps D is TRBD1 or TRBD2 (6 bases each). CDR1 is SEHNR and CDR2 is FQNEAQ in the germline V gene (reference sequence). There are 15 residues in the CDR3. Trimming removed 4 bases at V and 5 bases at J, with 18 bases between. The CDR3 DNA sequence: TGTGCCAGCAGCTCTGTAGGGGGACGGAGGGACGAGCAGTACTTC. Translated: CASSSVGGRRDEQYF.

The sample holds a few counts of this clonotype. The CDR3: CASSLAATYQETQYF. In DNA form, the CDR3 reads TGTGCCAGCAGTTTAGCGGCTACGTACCAAGAGACCCAGTACTTC. The chain has TRBV12-3 or TRBV12-4 and TRBJ2-5; no clear D gene. V was pared by 0 bases and J by 0 bases, with 8 bases between. The CDR3 runs 15 residues.

The chain employs TRBV7-9 and TRBJ1-1; perhaps TRBD1 as D (5 bases). V lost 1 base to trimming and J lost 4 bases, with 10 bases between them. The CDR3 runs to 14 residues. CDR1 is SEHNR and CDR2 is FQNEAQ in the germline V gene (reference sequence). Here the CDR3 reads CASSLEGLTTEAFF. The CDR3 nucleotides read TGTGCCAGCAGCTTAGAGGGGTTGACCACTGAAGCTTTCTTT.

The sample holds a few counts of this clonotype. The rearrangement links TRBV28 to TRBJ2-7, with 7 bases lining up with TRBD1. Looked up from germline, CDR1 is MDHEN and CDR2 is SYDVKM. The CDR3 runs to 14 residues. J was trimmed by 2 bases and V by 6 bases; bases with no gene match: 7. The CDR3: CASRKPGTAYEQYF. The DNA for the CDR3 is TGTGCCAGCAGGAAACCGGGGACAGCCTACGAGCAGTACTTC.